What follows are 30 T cell receptor beta chains derived from one specimen sequenced in a study of shared clonotypes between healthy human individuals. The assay was immunoSEQ multiplex PCR, and TCRdb's table has in-frame clones only and misses some. The sample shows some 1.1 million clones, roughly 80% of them seen only once. Sequenced: memory CD4+ T cells from PBMCs. As to subset: CD45RA-negative fraction. These receptors all stem from a young man in good health. Some clones in this sample may be carry-over from other donors' samples.

The J gene is TRBJ1-5, the V gene TRBV6-6, with D possibly matching TRBD1 (6 bases). CDR1 is MNHNY and CDR2 is SVGAGI in the germline V gene (reference sequence). The ends were cut back, 6 bases at V and 3 bases at J, with 15 bases in the middle. The CDR3 is made up of 15 amino acids. This CDR3 is CASSLDSFSNQPQHF. The CDR3 region has the DNA TGTGCCAGCAGCCTGGACAGCTTCTCCAATCAGCCCCAGCATTTT.

The V call is TRBV10-3, the J call TRBJ2-5, with TRBD1 as a possible D gene (6 bases). CDR3 length: 14 residues. Germline CDR1 ENHRY, CDR2 SYGVKD. The V end lost 3 bases, the J end lost 7 bases, and 15 bases lay between the germline ends. The CDR3 protein is CAISEQGSKGTQYF. The CDR3 nucleotides read TGTGCCATCAGTGAACAGGGCTCTAAGGGGACCCAGTACTTC.

This clone was seen only a few times. The CDR3 spells CASKEGQAGNTIYF. The CDR3 DNA reads as TGCGCCAGCAAAGAGGGGCAGGCTGGAAACACCATATATTTT. The V gene is TRBV5-1, the J gene TRBJ1-3, with D possibly TRBD1 on 5 matching bases. CDR1 SGHRS and CDR2 YFSETQ come from the germline V gene. The CDR3 runs 14 residues. V lost 6 bases and J 2 bases, leaving 12 bases between the germline ends.

J is TRBJ2-7 and V is TRBV7-2; tentative D call: TRBD1 (7 bases). Trimming removed 5 bases at V and 2 bases at J, with 16 bases between. This CDR3 contains 15 residues. Germline V lookup: CDR1 SGHTA, CDR2 FQGNSA. CDR3 in amino acids: CASSRGKTGAYEQYF. In nucleotides, the CDR3 is TGTGCCAGCAGCCGGGGGAAAACAGGGGCCTACGAGCAGTACTTC.

This clone appeared once. The J gene is TRBJ1-3, the V gene TRBV6-1; perhaps TRBD1 as D (5 bases). V was clipped by 2 bases and J by 3 bases, with 11 bases between them. Germline CDR1 reads MNHNS; CDR2 reads SASEGT. The CDR3 spans 15 residues. CDR3 DNA sequence: TGTGCCAGCAGTGAATTTGGGGGTCTTGGAAACACCATATATTTT. It encodes CASSEFGGLGNTIYF.

Comment on this clone: One junction end disagrees with the germline gene, perhaps due to a read error. The chain couples TRBV2 to TRBJ2-7, with D possibly matching TRBD1 (5 bases). The CDR3 loop spans 12 amino acids. In germline, CDR1 is SNHLY, CDR2 FYNNEI. CDR3 sequence reads: CASSPGMGRAPF. DNA for the CDR3: TGTGCCAGCAGTCCCGGAATGGGCAGGGCTCCATTC.

This clone turned up a few times. The chain is built from TRBV2 and TRBJ1-5; maybe TRBD1 (6 bases). The CDR3 sequence is 13 residues long. Between the trimmed V and J ends, which lost 7 bases and 3 bases, there was a span of 10 bases. Germline V CDR1 and CDR2: SNHLY, FYNNEI. The DNA of the CDR3 is TGTGCCAGCATTGGGGGGGCCAATCAGCCCCAGCATTTT. Protein sequence: CASIGGANQPQHF. Variable domain in full (rest from reference TRBV2 and TRBJ1-5): EPEVTQTPSHQVTQMGQEVILRCVPISNHLYFYWYRQILGQKVEFLVSFYNNEISEKSEIFDDQFSVERPDGSNFTLKIRSTKLEDSAMYFCASIGGANQPQHFGDGTRLSIL.

The sample holds a few counts of this clone. The chain uses TRBV7-9 and TRBJ2-7; the D gene is possibly TRBD1 (5 bases). Germline V CDR1 and CDR2: SEHNR, FQNEAQ (reference sequence). The germline V and J ends were trimmed by 5 bases and 4 bases, with 9 bases remaining between them. The CDR3 length is 12 residues. The CDR3 loop is CASSAQGYEQYF. The CDR3 region has the DNA TGTGCCAGCAGCGCCCAGGGTTACGAGCAGTACTTC.

This clone occurred once. This rearrangement joins TRBV4-3 to TRBJ2-7; possibly TRBD1 or TRBD2 for D (5 bases each). CDR3 length: 18 residues. The germline gives CDR1 LGHNA, CDR2 YSLEER. Trimming removed 2 bases at V and 5 bases at J, with 25 bases between. DNA of the CDR3: TGCGCCAGCAGCCAAACCACGGCCGGGACGACAAACAGCGACGAGCAGTACTTC. It codes for CASSQTTAGTTNSDEQYF.

This clone came up once. The V call is TRBV2, the J call TRBJ2-5; 7 bases are shared with TRBD1. The CDR3 consists of 15 residues. The germline CDR1 and CDR2 sequences are SNHLY and FYNNEI. The ends lost 4 bases at V and 1 base at J; junction bases unmatched: 6. CDR3 amino acids: CASSGDRDFQETQYF. CDR3 nucleotide sequence: TGTGCCAGCAGTGGAGACAGGGATTTCCAAGAGACCCAGTACTTC.

As to this clone: The sample has other DNA sequences that encode this CDR3 too. The gene calls are TRBV27 and TRBJ2-7; TRBD2 matches at 12 bases. Per germline, CDR1 MNHEY and CDR2 SMNVEV (reference sequence). V lost 2 bases to trimming and J lost 2 bases; unmatched junction nucleotides: 7. The CDR3 spans 17 residues. CDR3 bases: TGTGCCAGCAGTTTAAGACTAGCGGGAGTATCCACCTACGAGCAGTACTTC. Protein: CASSLRLAGVSTYEQYF.

V is TRBV2 and J is TRBJ1-1; 9 nucleotides agree with TRBD1. J gave up 10 bases and V 2 bases, and 11 bases lay outside the gene matches. Germline values: CDR1 SNHLY, CDR2 FYNNEI. The CDR3 extends over 15 amino acids. The CDR3 sequence is CASSEPGQGLLVAFF. The CDR3 DNA reads TGTGCCAGCAGTGAACCGGGACAGGGCTTATTAGTAGCTTTCTTT. Using reference TRBV2 and TRBJ1-1 for the parts outside the CDR3, the full variable domain is EPEVTQTPSHQVTQMGQEVILRCVPISNHLYFYWYRQILGQKVEFLVSFYNNEISEKSEIFDDQFSVERPDGSNFTLKIRSTKLEDSAMYFCASSEPGQGLLVAFFGQGTRLTVV.

The rearrangement links TRBV6-1 to TRBJ2-7, with TRBD1 matching over 8 bases. In germline, CDR1 is MNHNS, CDR2 SASEGT. The CDR3 extends over 16 amino acids. Losses at the gene ends were 4 bases for V and 0 bases for J; bases not matched to a gene: 8. The CDR3 region is CASSGGEGTGSYEQYF. Written as DNA, the CDR3 is TGTGCCAGCAGTGGAGGCGAGGGGACAGGCTCCTACGAGCAGTACTTC.

The chain uses TRBV7-2 and TRBJ2-2, with D perhaps given as TRBD1 or TRBD2 (7 bases each). The CDR3 is 18 residues long. Germline assignment: CDR1 SGHTA and CDR2 FQGNSA. Trimming stripped 4 bases from V and 3 bases from J, with 21 bases between. CDR3 loop: CASSSPRGSGGDTGELFF. CDR3 in DNA: TGTGCCAGCAGCTCACCCCGGGGGTCAGGGGGGGACACCGGGGAGCTGTTTTTT. Based on the CDR3 plus reference TRBV7-2 and TRBJ2-2, the full variable domain is GAGVSQSPSNKVTEKGKDVELRCDPISGHTALYWYRQSLGQGLEFLIYFQGNSAPDKSGLPSDRFSAERTGGSVSTLTIQRTQQEDSAVYLCASSSPRGSGGDTGELFFGEGSRLTVL.

The chain uses TRBV4-1 and TRBJ2-1, with unresolved D. This CDR3 spans 16 amino acids. Per the germline V gene, CDR1 is MGHRA and CDR2 is YSYEKL. V was shortened by 0 bases and J by 0 bases, with 9 bases between the two germline ends. CDR3 nucleotides: TGCGCCAGCAGCCAAGAGGCCCACGACTCCTACAATGAGCAGTTCTTC. This translates into CASSQEAHDSYNEQFF.

The rearrangement joins TRBV2 to TRBJ2-1; D is perhaps TRBD2 (5 bases). Trimming left V 2 bases short and J 6 bases short, with 14 bases between. The CDR3 contains 15 residues. Germline-derived CDR1 and CDR2 are SNHLY and FYNNEI. The CDR3 spells CASSELYGVPNEQFF. The CDR3 nucleotides read TGTGCCAGCAGTGAACTGTACGGGGTACCCAATGAGCAGTTCTTC. Full variable domain (outside the CDR3, taken from reference TRBV2 and TRBJ2-1): EPEVTQTPSHQVTQMGQEVILRCVPISNHLYFYWYRQILGQKVEFLVSFYNNEISEKSEIFDDQFSVERPDGSNFTLKIRSTKLEDSAMYFCASSELYGVPNEQFFGPGTRLTVL.

The genes are TRBV18 and TRBJ2-3, with TRBD2 matching over 13 bases. The CDR3 has 16 amino acids. Trimming removed 2 bases from V and 4 bases from J; junction bases left unmatched: 3. Per germline, CDR1 KGHSH and CDR2 LQKENI. DNA of the CDR3: TGTGCCAGCTCACCAGGACTAGCGGGAGTATCAGATACGCAGTATTTT. It specifies CASSPGLAGVSDTQYF.

CDR3 amino acids: CASSWNLQETQYF. The CDR3 bases are TGCGCCAGCAGCTGGAATCTCCAAGAGACCCAGTACTTC. The chain uses TRBV5-1 and TRBJ2-5, with no clear D. The CDR3 has 13 residues. Germline V gives CDR1 SGHRS, CDR2 YFSETQ. Trimming left V 3 bases short and J 1 base short, with 7 bases between.

This clone was seen only a few times. J is TRBJ2-7 and V is TRBV6-5, with D perhaps matching TRBD1 (5 bases). CDR3 length: 16 residues. V gave up 0 bases and J gave up 0 bases, with 12 bases separating them. Germline-derived CDR1 and CDR2 are MNHEY and SVGAGI. CDR3 region: CASSYSGASSSYEQYF. The CDR3 bases are TGTGCCAGCAGTTACTCAGGGGCCTCGAGCTCCTACGAGCAGTACTTC.

This chain joins TRBV5-1 and TRBJ2-7, with 12 bases aligning to TRBD1. Germline V CDR1 and CDR2: SGHRS, YFSETQ. The J segment lost 7 bases and the V segment lost 3 bases, leaving 8 bases of the junction unmatched. This CDR3 region has 15 residues. The CDR3 reads CASSSPGQGAFEQYF. The CDR3 DNA reads as TGCGCCAGCAGCTCTCCGGGACAGGGGGCGTTTGAGCAGTACTTC.

This clone was seen a few times. V gene TRBV20-1 combines with J gene TRBJ1-1; D may be TRBD1 (5 bases). The CDR3 totals 10 residues. The germline V and J ends were trimmed by 6 bases and 9 bases, with 11 bases remaining between them. Germline values: CDR1 DFQATT, CDR2 SNEGSKA (reference sequence). DNA of the CDR3: TGCAGTGCGACAGACGGAAAAGCTTTCTTT. Protein: CSATDGKAFF.

The chain uses TRBV6-5 and TRBJ1-1; TRBD1 might be the D (6 bases). Germline CDR1 and CDR2: MNHEY and SVGAGI. This CDR3 has 16 residues. Trimming cost V 0 bases and J 1 base, with 12 bases left between them. The CDR3 reads CASSYSRTAGNTEAFF. The DNA of the CDR3 is TGTGCCAGCAGTTACTCCCGGACAGCTGGGAACACTGAAGCTTTCTTT.

This rearrangement joins TRBV7-2 to TRBJ2-5; D might be TRBD1 or TRBD2, each matching 5 bases. The ends were cut back, 10 bases at V and 3 bases at J, with 27 bases in the middle. Germline V CDR1 and CDR2: SGHTA, FQGNSA. The length of the CDR3 is 17 residues. The CDR3 region is CATSPEGGTVGEETQYF. The CDR3 nucleotides read TGTGCCACCTCCCCCGAGGGTGGGACCGTAGGGGAAGAGACCCAGTACTTC.

The sample holds a few counts of this clone. The V gene is TRBV7-9, the J gene TRBJ2-2; D gene ambiguous. The CDR3 sequence is 11 residues long. Trimming pared 11 bases from V and 5 bases from J, leaving 9 bases between. The germline V gene encodes CDR1 SEHNR and CDR2 FQNEAQ (reference sequence). CDR3 sequence: CADTRTGELFF. The CDR3 DNA is TGTGCCGATACTCGGACCGGGGAGCTGTTTTTT.

The gene calls are TRBV4-3 and TRBJ1-2; D uncertain. The V and J ends lost 0 bases and 7 bases respectively, with 9 bases between them. This CDR3 region has 13 residues. The germline V gene encodes CDR1 LGHNA and CDR2 YSLEER. CDR3 residues: CASSQEPEGGYTF. The CDR3 DNA sequence: TGCGCCAGCAGCCAAGAACCCGAAGGTGGCTACACCTTC.

V gene TRBV2 combines with J gene TRBJ1-3; D is unresolved. The CDR3 is 10 residues long. Germline V gene data show CDR1 as SNHLY and CDR2 as FYNNEI. V was clipped by 6 bases and J by 8 bases, with 5 bases between them. The CDR3 coding sequence is TGTGCCAGCAGCAGGTACACCATATATTTT. Translating gives CASSRYTIYF.

The CDR3 DNA follows: TGTGCCAGCAGCCGCTACCGGGACACAACCTACGAGCAGTACTTC. This encodes CASSRYRDTTYEQYF. This chain connects TRBV7-2 to TRBJ2-7, with D maybe TRBD1 (6 bases). From germline, CDR1 is SGHTA and CDR2 FQGNSA. The CDR3 length is 15 residues. Between the trimmed V and J ends, which lost 5 bases and 2 bases, there was a span of 16 bases.

The V call is TRBV6-5, the J call TRBJ1-6; D not resolved. The CDR3 contains 15 residues. Germline V gene sequence: CDR1 MNHEY, CDR2 SVGAGI. V lost 7 bases, J lost 11 bases, and 21 bases lay in between. This chain's CDR3 is CASTYDLRGGTPLHF. The CDR3 nucleotides are TGTGCCAGCACTTATGATCTACGTGGAGGGACACCCCTCCACTTT.

This clone was seen just once. V usage is TRBV11-3 and J usage is TRBJ2-6; no clear D. Trimming left V 5 bases short and J 7 bases short, with 9 bases between. Germline V gene lookup returns CDR1 SGHNT and CDR2 YENEEA. There are 13 residues in the CDR3. The CDR3 nucleotides read TGTGCCAGCAGCCACCCGGGCGCCAACGTCCTGACTTTC. It yields the protein CASSHPGANVLTF.

The chain recombines TRBV5-1 with TRBJ2-5; 12 nucleotides match TRBD1. CDR3 size: 15 residues. Germline V gene lookup returns CDR1 SGHRS and CDR2 YFSETQ. The trim removed 4 bases at V and 5 bases at J, leaving 6 bases unmatched. CDR3 sequence: CASSVGTGGPETQYF. CDR3 in DNA: TGCGCCAGCAGCGTCGGGACAGGGGGCCCTGAGACCCAGTACTTC.